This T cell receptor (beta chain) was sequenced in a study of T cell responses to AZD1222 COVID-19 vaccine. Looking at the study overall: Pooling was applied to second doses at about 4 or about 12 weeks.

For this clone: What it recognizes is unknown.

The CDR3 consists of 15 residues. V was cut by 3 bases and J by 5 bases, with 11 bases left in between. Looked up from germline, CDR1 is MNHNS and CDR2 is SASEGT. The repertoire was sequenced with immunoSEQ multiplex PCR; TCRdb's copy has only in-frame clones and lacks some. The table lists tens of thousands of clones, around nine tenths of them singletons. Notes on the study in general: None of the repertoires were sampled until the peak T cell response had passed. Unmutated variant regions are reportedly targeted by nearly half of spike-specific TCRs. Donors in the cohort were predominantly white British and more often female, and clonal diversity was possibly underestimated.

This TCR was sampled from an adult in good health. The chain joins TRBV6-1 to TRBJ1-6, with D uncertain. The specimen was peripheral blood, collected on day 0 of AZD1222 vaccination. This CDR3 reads CASSDRGGDNSPLHF. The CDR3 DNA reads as TGTGCCAGCAGTGATCGCGGTGGGGATAATTCACCCCTCCACTTT.